This TCR beta chain derives from a study of metastatic and nonmetastatic thyroid tumors. Study as a whole: Thyroid patients, malignant and benign, had repertoires compared across blood and tumor or nodule tissue.

Original processing notes: Variation in CDR3 across clinicopathological groups served as the basis for constructing a distant-metastasis classifier in papillary thyroid cancer. Via MiXCR, TCRdb re-called the PCR reads. The V and J calls shown here were made by TCRdb, not taken from the authors' results. Altogether 25,000 to 35,000 clones are present, over 15% being singletons, with the ten largest covering about 4.6%. This CDR3 region has 13 residues. V was cut by 3 bases and J by 1 base, with 7 bases left in between. CDR1 and CDR2 (germline): SGDLS, YYNGEE. Nobody among the patients had been given any treatment before thyroid surgery. In this sample, this clone turned up many times. Its antigen is currently unknown. The study, taken as a whole, reports: Across blood and tumor, TCR beta diversity in malignant thyroid tumors was reportedly significantly higher than in benign nodules.

The sample consisted of blood. The source of this sequence is a female donor with papillary thyroid cancer or a benign thyroid nodule (not recorded which). Some clones in this sample may be carry-over from other donors' samples. The chain carries TRBV9 and TRBJ2-5; a weak D match, TRBD1 (5 bases). CDR3 coding DNA: TGTGCCAGCAGCGCCGACAGCCAAGAGACCCAGTACTTC. This sequence encodes CASSADSQETQYF. Based on the CDR3 plus reference TRBV9 and TRBJ2-5, the full variable domain is DSGVTQTPKHLITATGQRVTLRCSPRSGDLSVYWYQQSLDQGLQFLIQYYNGEERAKGNILERFSAQQFPDLHSELNLSSLELGDSALYFCASSADSQETQYFGPGTRLLVL.